The 7 T cell receptor beta chains in this list originate from one sample, sequenced in a study of cytomegalovirus exposure and HLA in healthy donors. The PCR had 60 Vbeta and 13 Jbeta primers. This table comes from immunoSEQ multiplex PCR, and its TCRdb copy is limited to in-frame clones, with some not included. The sample has roughly 180,000 clones; less than 80% are singletons. Sequencing was done on a sample of PBMCs. The receptors derive from a female donor in good health and CMV-seronegative.

The chain couples TRBV6-1 to TRBJ2-5, with TRBD1 matching over 7 bases. The DNA matches TRBJ2-7 better at its end, which makes the J call doubtful. The germline CDR1 and CDR2 sequences are MNHNS and SASEGT. The CDR3 runs to 15 residues. CDR3 region: CASSDWGTANDEQYF. CDR3 nucleotide sequence: TGTGCCAGCAGTGATTGGGGGACAGCCAACGACGAGCAGTACTTC.

This clone was found a few times. The chain recombines TRBV7-2 with TRBJ2-1; 9 bases line up with TRBD1. Germline CDR1 is SGHTA and CDR2 is FQGNSA. V shed 1 base and J 2 bases; nucleotides not matched to a gene: 6. The CDR3 sequence is 17 residues long. The CDR3 loop is CASSLVGTGNTYNEQFF. CDR3 nucleotides: TGTGCCAGCAGCTTAGTCGGGACAGGGAATACCTACAATGAGCAGTTCTTC.

The rearrangement joins TRBV28 to TRBJ1-2; unclear D gene. CDR1 and CDR2 (germline): MDHEN, SYDVKM. CDR3 length equals 11 residues. Trimming pared 7 bases from V and 6 bases from J, leaving 9 bases between. The CDR3 sequence is CASMVRDGYTF. CDR3 sequence (DNA): TGTGCCAGCATGGTTCGCGATGGCTACACCTTC.

The chain uses TRBV28 and TRBJ1-2, with TRBD1 matching 8 bases. The V and J ends lost 5 bases and 8 bases, in that order; junction bases with no gene match: 10. CDR1 and CDR2 from the germline V gene are MDHEN and SYDVKM. This CDR3 contains 14 residues. The DNA of the CDR3 is TGTGCCAGCAGTACTGGACAGGGCAGAGGAGGCTACACCTTC. It is translated as CASSTGQGRGGYTF.

V gene TRBV18 combines with J gene TRBJ2-3; 8 bases line up with TRBD1. The CDR3 totals 17 residues. Germline loops: CDR1 KGHSH, CDR2 LQKENI. V shed 2 bases, J shed 1 base, and the junction held 8 bases outside the gene matches. CDR3 bases: TGTGCCAGCTCACCAAGGAGTATACAGGGGGGCACAGATACGCAGTATTTT. It translates to CASSPRSIQGGTDTQYF. The full variable domain, with the rest looked up from reference TRBV18 and TRBJ2-3, is NAGVMQNPRHLVRRRGQEARLRCSPMKGHSHVYWYRQLPEEGLKFMVYLQKENIIDESGMPKERFSAEFPKEGPSILRIQQVVRGDSAAYFCASSPRSIQGGTDTQYFGPGTRLTVL.

The chain employs TRBV11-1 and TRBJ2-1; D possibly corresponds to TRBD2 (6 bases). Germline values: CDR1 SGHAT, CDR2 FQDESV (reference sequence). The CDR3 covers 15 residues. V was pared by 0 bases and J by 4 bases, with 10 bases between. Written as DNA, the CDR3 is TGTGCCAGCAGCTTAGCGCTCGGGAGTTACAATGAGCAGTTCTTC. Amino acids: CASSLALGSYNEQFF.

The V call is TRBV7-9, the J call TRBJ1-5; the match to TRBD1 covers 12 bases. CDR1 and CDR2 (germline): SEHNR, FQNEAQ (reference sequence). This CDR3 has 16 amino acids. With V trimmed by 5 bases and J by 3 bases, 5 bases remained unmatched. The CDR3 nucleotides are TGTGCCAGCAGCCCCGGGACAGGGGGCAACAATCAGCCCCAGCATTTT. Protein sequence: CASSPGTGGNNQPQHF. The full variable domain, in which reference TRBV7-9 and TRBJ1-5 provide the parts outside the CDR3, is DTGVSQNPRHKITKRGQNVTFRCDPISEHNRLYWYRQTLGQGPEFLTYFQNEAQLEKSRLLSDRFSAERPKGSFSTLEIQRTEQGDSAMYLCASSPGTGGNNQPQHFGDGTRLSIL.